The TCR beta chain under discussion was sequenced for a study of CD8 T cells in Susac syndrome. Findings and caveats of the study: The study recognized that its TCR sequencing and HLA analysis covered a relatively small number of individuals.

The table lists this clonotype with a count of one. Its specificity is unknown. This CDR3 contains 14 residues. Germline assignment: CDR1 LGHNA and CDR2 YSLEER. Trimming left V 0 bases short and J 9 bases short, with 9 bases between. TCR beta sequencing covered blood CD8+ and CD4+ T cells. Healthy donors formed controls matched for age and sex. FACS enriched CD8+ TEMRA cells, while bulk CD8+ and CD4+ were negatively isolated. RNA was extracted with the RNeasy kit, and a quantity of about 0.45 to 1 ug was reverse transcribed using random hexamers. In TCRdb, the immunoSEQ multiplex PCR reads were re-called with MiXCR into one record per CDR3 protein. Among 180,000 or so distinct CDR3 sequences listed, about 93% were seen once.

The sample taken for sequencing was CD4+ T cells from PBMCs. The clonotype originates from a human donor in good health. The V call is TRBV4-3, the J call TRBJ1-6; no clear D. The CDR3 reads CASSQEGSSSPLHF. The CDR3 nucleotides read TGCGCCAGCAGCCAAGAGGGGTCTAGTTCACCCCTCCACTTT.